The entry below describes one T cell receptor (beta chain). The antigen is not known. This sample is part of a study of cytomegalovirus exposure and HLA in healthy donors. Study overall: The 95 to 150 validation repertoires and the approximately 670 first-cohort repertoires shared a platform, a later analysis reported. Notes on the study in general: The tendency of first-cohort TCR clusters to co-occur in the 120 validation repertoires was the finding of a later analysis.

Sequenced by immunoSEQ multiplex PCR; TCRdb stores in-frame clones only, minus some. The sample contains more than 130,000 clones, around 88% of which appear only once. This sequence was found in a woman under 30 in good health and CMV-seropositive. The specimen was PBMCs.

The DNA for the CDR3 is TGTGCCACCAGTCGCCAGGGCGAAAACACCATATATTTT. This codes for CATSRQGENTIYF. The V gene is TRBV15, the J gene TRBJ1-3; a weak D match, TRBD1 (5 bases). This CDR3 comprises 13 residues. V lost 6 bases and J 6 bases, leaving 12 bases between the germline ends. Germline V gene data show CDR1 as LNHNV and CDR2 as YYDKDF (reference sequence).